This TCR beta chain comes out of a study of T cell responses to AZD1222 COVID-19 vaccine. Method: immunoSEQ multiplex PCR; TCRdb's copy keeps in-frame clones and lacks some. The table lists fewer than 200,000 clones, approximately 92% of them singletons. This CDR3 spans 16 amino acids. With 1 base removed from V and 0 bases from J, the gap between germline ends came to 11 bases. Germline loops: CDR1 LNHDA, CDR2 SQIVND (reference sequence). In regard to this clone: The antigen remains unidentified.

Study outcomes and limitations: Baseline serology detected seropositivity in only six or seven AZD1222 recipients. Breadth and depth of Spike-specific TCRs rose after two AZD1222 doses. Donors were mostly white British, more females; clonal diversity possibly underestimated. Nearly half of spike-specific TCRs reportedly target variant regions that are unmutated in the B.1.351 and B.1.1.7 variants.

The receptor comes from an adult in good health. The genes are TRBV19 and TRBJ2-3; D assignment may be TRBD1 or TRBD2 (6 bases each). The sequencing here drew on peripheral blood, taken on day 0 of AZD1222 vaccination. DNA for the CDR3: TGTGCCAGTAGTATAGGGAGGGGGTCTAGCACAGATACGCAGTATTTT. It yields the protein CASSIGRGSSTDTQYF. Drawing the rest from reference TRBV19 and TRBJ2-3, the complete variable domain is DGGITQSPKYLFRKEGQNVTLSCEQNLNHDAMYWYRQDPGQGLRLIYYSQIVNDFQKGDIAEGYSVSREKKESFPLTVTSAQKNPTAFYLCASSIGRGSSTDTQYFGPGTRLTVL.